This T cell receptor beta chain was captured in a study of post-analysis software for immune sequencing data (dated by TCRdb to between 2015 and 2017). The study in broad terms: The recorded disease courses included relapsing-remitting, secondary progressive and progressive-relapsing multiple sclerosis, and some patients had no subtype annotation. Patient repertoires were compared against 11 previously published healthy control repertoires from donors aged about 6 to 27 years. A subset of samples was prepared in parallel using single-end sample barcoding, then pooled and co-amplified after Illumina adapter ligation.

Libraries were constructed by PCR. Sequenced on an Illumina HiSeq 2500. Unique molecular identifiers were incorporated into TCR beta cDNA libraries to reduce PCR and sequencing biases. Per 1 to 10 million input T cells, approximately 500,000 cDNA molecules were obtained, such that each molecule approximated one T cell. The patient libraries were prepared and sequenced with the same protocol used for the earlier healthy control dataset. Within a given batch, samples were prepared together, multiplexed and sequenced on the same HiSeq lane. The source study handled its data this way. MIGEC was used to process the raw barcoded reads, and molecular identifier groups with only a single read were discarded before consensus assembly and CDR3 extraction. Clonotype tables were post-analysed with VDJtools, normalizing diversity by down-sampling all datasets to the smallest sample size. To correct batch-related cross-sample contamination, repertoire overlap clustering matched CDR3 amino acid sequences but not nucleotide sequences. TCRdb took the public reads, trimmed them with fastp at Q25, ran MiXCR for clone calling and kept in-frame beta chains. All rows with the same CDR3 protein become a single entry with the most common DNA and genes. These V and J calls rely on TCRdb rather than the paper's analysis. Recorded for this sample are hundreds of thousands of distinct CDR3 sequences; 55% to 70% of them occurred a single time. The top ten constitute about 11% of the sample.

Comment on this clonotype: No cognate antigen has been identified for it. Base quality data are lacking; no much larger clone is found one base away.

TCR beta repertoires were profiled from peripheral blood of roughly 13 young patients with multiple sclerosis to demonstrate the VDJtools post-analysis software. The multiple sclerosis patients were children and adolescents between roughly 6 and 16 years of age. CDR1 and CDR2 are read off the germline V gene as SGHDN and FVKESK. Taken from cysteine to phenylalanine, the CDR3 has 16 residues. The entry retains the CDR3 DNA only, 48 bases that are in frame from base 1. Trimming takes 2 bases off V and 4 bases off J; junction bases not matched to a gene: 9. Results and caveats for the whole study, not just this receptor: Significantly lower normalized Chao1 diversity was found in multiple sclerosis patients than in controls, suggesting substantial peripheral T-cell clonal expansion. The control group was slightly older than the multiple sclerosis patient group. When samples were clustered directly using the F measure, samples prepared in the same batch co-clustered strongly, which prompted a batch-effect correction. Significantly higher frequencies in patients than in controls were found for roughly five TRBV segments, including TRBV5-6, TRBV5-1 and TRBV20-1.

The source material was blood. The chain employs TRBV14 and TRBJ1-2, with 8 middle bases fitting TRBD1. The TCR originated in a girl between 2 and 10 years old with multiple sclerosis. The DNA sequence is as follows: TGTGCCAGCAGCCAACTGTGGCAGGGGGCCAGCTATGGCTACACCTTC. Translated, it gives CASSQLWQGASYGYTF.